This T cell receptor beta chain emerged from a study of vaccination and CD4 T cells after COVID-19. Across the study: Cultures serving as controls received a peptide pool (CEFX or HIV-1 Nef) or no peptide. Study findings and constraints: It was found that, in convalescent patients, 304 of 307 vaccine-specific clones were spike mono-reactive.

Sequencing of the DNA from cultured CD4+ T cells was carried out with the Oncomine TCR Beta short-read assay. Genomic DNA extraction was carried out from cultured CD4+ T cells. One entry per CDR3 protein, called by TCRdb with MiXCR from the PCR reads. Of roughly 3,200 distinct CDR3 sequences listed, around three quarters are singletons. On this clonotype itself: Antigen: not known.

Germline V CDR1 and CDR2: SEHNR, FQNEAQ (reference sequence). The V gene lost 0 bases and the J gene lost 7 bases, with 15 bases spanning the gap. CDR3 length: 16 residues. Treatment noted: approximately nine-day PBMC culture with coronavirus spike peptide pools or control peptides (ViraFEST assay). The receptor was isolated from a human donor who had recovered from COVID-19. This chain connects TRBV7-9 to TRBJ1-4; a possible D gene is TRBD1 (6 bases). Specimen: CD4+ T cells from blood, cultured in vitro. In DNA, the CDR3 is TGTGCCAGCAGCTTAGCGGCGGGGGGCGCGAGTGAAAAACTGTTTTTT. Residues: CASSLAAGGASEKLFF.